A selection of T cell receptor beta chains follows, all from one sample in a study of blood T cell repertoires in COVID-19. Generated by immunoSEQ multiplex PCR, the TCRdb table keeps only in-frame clones and is missing some. This table holds 280,000 or so clones, roughly 89% found once. Sequenced input: PBMCs or T cells enriched from blood (not recorded which). The receptors here all came from a woman aged 45-59 years who had been exposed to COVID-19. Both conserved end residues are part of each CDR3. D genes are given only for firm matches. Not every row has a clone size; where given, it reads once, few, many or a size class.

D | size | V | CDR3
NA | NA | TRBV21-1 | CASSKKGPATAGGSGNTIYF
NA | NA | TRBV9 | CASSVGGRGTEAFF
NA | NA | TRBV18 | CASSLGTGTDTQYF
NA | NA | TRBV28 | CASSLNKGGSRIAHF
NA | once | TRBV11-2 | CASSLPYNEQFF
TRBD2 | NA | TRBV6-1 | CASSEAAGLTSRDEQYF
TRBD1 | NA | TRBV7-9 | CASSQGQGKLNGYTF
NA | NA | TRBV6-5 | CASRASRGGNTIYF
NA | few | TRBV7-9 | CASSLILSSGANVLTF
TRBD1 | once | TRBV6-5 | CASSLQGNLYTF
NA | NA | TRBV12-5 | CASGQGANSPLHF
NA | NA | TRBV7-2 | CASRTFPGGDTEAFF
NA | NA | TRBV28 | CASAGVWFDSPLHF
NA | NA | TRBV3-1/TRBV3-2 | CASSLDRLPGTEAFF
TRBD2 | once | TRBV5-1 | CASSPGGGYEQYF
NA | NA | TRBV5-5 | CASSLLVSLTEAFF
NA | NA | TRBV6-1 | CASSEHRTSGANVLTF
TRBD1 | NA | TRBV5-1 | CASSLYSRGDGYTF
TRBD2 | few | TRBV7-2 | CASSLARGGYNEQFF
TRBD1 | NA | TRBV7-2 | CASSWDRGLYNEQFF
NA | NA | TRBV27 | CASRGGRAYGYTF
NA | NA | TRBV6-1 | CASSEHGAGETQYF
NA | few | TRBV5-4 | CASSFRSGNSPLHF
TRBD1 | NA | TRBV28 | CASSRTGVTREQYF
TRBD2 | once | TRBV19 | CASRKTSGGVHNEQFF
TRBD2 | NA | TRBV27 | CASGLLGSGGREQYF
TRBD1 | NA | TRBV28 | CASSFLGQGQEKLFF
NA | NA | TRBV19 | CASSSPKLMTNPNTEAFF
NA | NA | TRBV4-1 | CASSQGDSRHEQYF
TRBD2 | few | TRBV3-1/TRBV3-2 | CASSRRGSNEQFF
NA | NA | TRBV27 | CASSTLDFGEQYF
TRBD1 | NA | TRBV9 | CASSTPGTVSGNTIYF
TRBD1 | NA | TRBV7-2 | CASSFDRGSKNIQYF
NA | NA | TRBV29-1 | CSVEDLAHSGNTIYF
NA | NA | TRBV6-5 | CASSKRGGAYNEQFF
TRBD1 | NA | TRBV13 | CASSSGQGYEQYF
TRBD2 | NA | TRBV24-1 | CATSDSLAGGRAKETQYF
NA | NA | TRBV5-1 | CASSLGPGHGSSHGYTF
NA | NA | TRBV6-5 | CASSYSGGPSGYGYTF
TRBD1 | NA | TRBV4-1 | CASRSAGQGAYEQYF
NA | NA | TRBV19 | CASSITVPTGSTNYGYTF
TRBD2 | NA | TRBV11-2 | CASSGRLAGGKSTDTQYF
NA | NA | TRBV10-3 | CASRPGTREYGYTF
TRBD1 | NA | TRBV5-1 | CASSLGTGTHNSPLHF
TRBD1 | NA | TRBV3-1/TRBV3-2 | CASSQVTGGPHNEQFF
TRBD1 | NA | TRBV28 | CASGRQGGSGNTIYF
NA | few | TRBV11-2 | CASSSPAGSSGELFF
NA | NA | TRBV2 | CASRVAVSTDTQYF
TRBD1 | NA | TRBV19 | CASSGTGVPDTQYF
NA | NA | TRBV15 | CATSIDGHYGYTF
NA | NA | TRBV20-1 | CSASRGSYNEQFF